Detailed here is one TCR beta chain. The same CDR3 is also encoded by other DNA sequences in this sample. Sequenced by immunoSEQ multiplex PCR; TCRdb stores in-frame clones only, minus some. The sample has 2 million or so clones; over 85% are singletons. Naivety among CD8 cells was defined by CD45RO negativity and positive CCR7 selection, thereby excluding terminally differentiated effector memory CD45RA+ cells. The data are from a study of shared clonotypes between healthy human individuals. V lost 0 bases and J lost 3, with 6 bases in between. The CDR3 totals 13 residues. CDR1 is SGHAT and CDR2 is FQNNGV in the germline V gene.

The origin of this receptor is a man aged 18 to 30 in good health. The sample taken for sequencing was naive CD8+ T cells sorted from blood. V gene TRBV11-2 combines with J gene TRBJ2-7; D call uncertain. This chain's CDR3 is CASSLDPGYEQYF. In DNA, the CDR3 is TGTGCCAGCAGCTTAGATCCCGGCTACGAGCAGTACTTC. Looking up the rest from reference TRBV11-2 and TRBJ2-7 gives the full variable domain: EAGVAQSPRYKIIEKRQSVAFWCNPISGHATLYWYQQILGQGPKLLIQFQNNGVVDDSQLPKDRFSAERLKGVDSTLKIQPAKLEDSAVYLCASSLDPGYEQYFGPGTRLTVT.